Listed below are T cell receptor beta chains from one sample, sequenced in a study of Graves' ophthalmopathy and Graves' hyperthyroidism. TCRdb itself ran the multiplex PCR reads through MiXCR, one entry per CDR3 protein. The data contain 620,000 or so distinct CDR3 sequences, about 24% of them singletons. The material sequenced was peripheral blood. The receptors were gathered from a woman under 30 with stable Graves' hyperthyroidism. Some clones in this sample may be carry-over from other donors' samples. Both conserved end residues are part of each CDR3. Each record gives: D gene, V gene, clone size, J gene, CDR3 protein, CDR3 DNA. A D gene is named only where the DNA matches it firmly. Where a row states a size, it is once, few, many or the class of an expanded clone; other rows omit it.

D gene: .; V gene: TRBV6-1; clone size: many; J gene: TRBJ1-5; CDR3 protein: CASSEFEINQPQHF; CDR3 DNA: TGTGCCAGCAGTGAATTTGAGATCAATCAGCCCCAGCATTTT
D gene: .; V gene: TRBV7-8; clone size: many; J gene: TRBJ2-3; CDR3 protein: CASSRRGAHPSGADTQYF; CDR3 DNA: TGTGCCAGCAGTCGGAGGGGGGCTCACCCGTCAGGAGCAGATACGCAGTATTTT
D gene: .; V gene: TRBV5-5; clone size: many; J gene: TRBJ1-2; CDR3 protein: CASSPDGANYGYTF; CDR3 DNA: TGTGCCAGCAGCCCGGACGGAGCTAACTATGGCTACACCTTC
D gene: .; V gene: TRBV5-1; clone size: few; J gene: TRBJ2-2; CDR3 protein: CASSLNFGSTGELFF; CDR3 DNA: TGCGCCAGCAGCTTGAATTTCGGCAGCACCGGGGAGCTGTTTTTT
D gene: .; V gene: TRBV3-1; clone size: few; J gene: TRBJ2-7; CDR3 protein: CASSQDYTGVYEQYF; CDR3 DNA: TGTGCCAGCAGCCAAGATTATACCGGTGTCTACGAGCAGTACTTC
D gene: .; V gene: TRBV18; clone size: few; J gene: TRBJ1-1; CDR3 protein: CASSPLNALTPNTEAFF; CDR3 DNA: TGTGCCAGCTCACCACTTAACGCCTTAACACCCAACACTGAAGCTTTCTTT
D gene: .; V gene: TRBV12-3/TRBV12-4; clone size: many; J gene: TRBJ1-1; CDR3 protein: CASSRDTEAFF; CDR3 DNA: TGTGCCAGCAGTAGGGACACTGAAGCTTTCTTT
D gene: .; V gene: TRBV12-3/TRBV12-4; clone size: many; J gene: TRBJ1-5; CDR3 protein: CASSYREGQPQHF; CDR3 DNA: TGTGCCAGCAGTTACAGGGAGGGACAGCCCCAGCATTTT
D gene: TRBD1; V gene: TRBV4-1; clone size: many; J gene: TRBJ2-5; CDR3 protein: CASSSTGTGIQETQYF; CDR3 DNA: TGCGCCAGCAGCAGCACCGGGACAGGGATCCAAGAGACCCAGTACTTC
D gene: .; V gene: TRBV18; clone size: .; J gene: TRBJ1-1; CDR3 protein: CASRDPRGTEAFF; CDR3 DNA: TGTGCCAGCAGAGATCCCAGGGGCACTGAAGCTTTCTTT
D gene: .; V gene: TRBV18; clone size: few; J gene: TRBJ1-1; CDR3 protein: CASSDFAGGSEAFF; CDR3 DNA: TGTGCCAGCTCAGACTTTGCCGGGGGCTCTGAAGCTTTCTTT
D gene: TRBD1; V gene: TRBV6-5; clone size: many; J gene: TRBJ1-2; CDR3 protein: CASSYVGQGDYGYTF; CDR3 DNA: TGTGCCAGCAGTTACGTCGGACAGGGAGACTATGGCTACACCTTC
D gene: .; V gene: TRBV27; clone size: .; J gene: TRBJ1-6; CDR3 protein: CASSLGRNVNSPLHF; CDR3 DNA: TGTGCCAGCAGTCTCGGACGGAATGTAAATTCACCCCTCCACTTT
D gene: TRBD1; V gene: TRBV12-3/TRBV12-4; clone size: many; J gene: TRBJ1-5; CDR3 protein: CASSTGTGIQPQHF; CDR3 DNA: TGTGCCAGCAGTACCGGGACAGGCATTCAGCCCCAGCATTTT
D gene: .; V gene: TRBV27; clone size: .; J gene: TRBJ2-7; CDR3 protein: CASSAGNSYYEQYF; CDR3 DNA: TGTGCCAGCAGTGCCGGTAATTCCTACTACGAGCAGTACTTC
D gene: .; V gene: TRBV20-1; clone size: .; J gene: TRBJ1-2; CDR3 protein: CSATTYGYTF; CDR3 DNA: TGCAGTGCCACAACCTATGGCTACACCTTC
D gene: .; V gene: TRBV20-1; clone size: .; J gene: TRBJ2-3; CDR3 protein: CSARLTTAPDTQYF; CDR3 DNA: TGCAGTGCTAGACTGACGACAGCCCCAGATACGCAGTATTTT
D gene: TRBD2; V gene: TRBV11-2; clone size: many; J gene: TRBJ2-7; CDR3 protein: CASSATSGTYEQYF; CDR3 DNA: TGTGCCAGCAGCGCAACTAGCGGCACCTACGAGCAGTACTTC
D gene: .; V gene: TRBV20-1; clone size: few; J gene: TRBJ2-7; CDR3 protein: CSASQLASYEQYF; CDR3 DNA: TGCAGTGCTTCCCAATTAGCCTCCTACGAGCAGTACTTC
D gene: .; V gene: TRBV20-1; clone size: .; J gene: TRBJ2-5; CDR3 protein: CSAKASGAIWGPGETQYF; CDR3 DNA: TGCAGTGCTAAGGCCAGCGGGGCCATCTGGGGGCCAGGAGAGACCCAGTACTTC
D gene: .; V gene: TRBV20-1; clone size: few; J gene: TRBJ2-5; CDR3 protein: CSARDHGGGPQETQYF; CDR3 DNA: TGCAGTGCTAGAGATCATGGGGGGGGGCCCCAAGAGACCCAGTACTTC
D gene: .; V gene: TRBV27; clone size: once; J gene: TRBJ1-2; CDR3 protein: CASSLAGRMPKYGYTF; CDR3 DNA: TGTGCCAGCAGTTTAGCGGGTCGGATGCCTAAGTATGGCTACACCTTC
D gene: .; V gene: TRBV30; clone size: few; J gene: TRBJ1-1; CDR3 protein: CAWSTGKGTEAFF; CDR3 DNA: TGTGCCTGGAGCACAGGGAAAGGAACTGAAGCTTTCTTT